The rows below give T cell receptor beta chains drawn from one sample of a study of cytomegalovirus exposure and HLA in healthy donors. TCRdb's table, derived via immunoSEQ multiplex PCR, lists solely in-frame clones and lacks some. The sample has 60,000 to 65,000 clones; 85% to 95% are singletons. The sample was PBMCs. These receptors came from a woman aged 18-29 years in good health and CMV-seropositive. The CDR3 runs from the conserved cysteine through the conserved F or W. D genes are given only for firm matches. Clone sizes are given selectively: once, few, many, or a class where the clone is expanded.

j_gene: TRBJ1-6; d_gene: TRBD1; abundance: .; v_gene: TRBV2; len: 15; CDR3aa: CASAEGQGLNSPLHF; CDR3nt: TGTGCCAGCGCCGAGGGACAGGGACTTAATTCACCCCTCCACTTT
j_gene: TRBJ1-4; d_gene: .; abundance: once; v_gene: TRBV28; len: 15; CDR3aa: CASSITTGLNEKLFF; CDR3nt: TGTGCCAGCAGTATCACGACAGGCCTTAATGAAAAACTGTTTTTT
j_gene: TRBJ1-6; d_gene: TRBD1; abundance: .; v_gene: TRBV30; len: 14; CDR3aa: CAWRVGTESSPLHF; CDR3nt: TGTGCCTGGAGGGTCGGGACAGAAAGTTCACCCCTCCACTTT
j_gene: TRBJ1-2; d_gene: .; abundance: .; v_gene: TRBV6-5; len: 15; CDR3aa: CASSYSNTPGAGYTF; CDR3nt: TGTGCCAGCAGTTACTCGAATACACCAGGGGCTGGCTACACCTTC
j_gene: TRBJ1-4; d_gene: TRBD1; abundance: .; v_gene: TRBV13; len: 16; CDR3aa: CASSFSIGQANEKLFF; CDR3nt: TGTGCCAGCAGCTTTAGTATAGGACAGGCTAATGAAAAACTGTTTTTT
j_gene: TRBJ2-2; d_gene: .; abundance: .; v_gene: TRBV2; len: 14; CDR3aa: CASSEGRWAGELFF; CDR3nt: TGTGCCAGCAGTGAAGGGCGGTGGGCCGGGGAGCTGTTTTTT
j_gene: TRBJ1-1; d_gene: .; abundance: .; v_gene: TRBV6-1; len: 13; CDR3aa: CASKIGWNTEAFF; CDR3nt: TGTGCCAGCAAGATCGGGTGGAACACTGAAGCTTTCTTT
j_gene: TRBJ2-1; d_gene: TRBD2; abundance: .; v_gene: TRBV4-3; len: 14; CDR3aa: CASSQDSGGNEQFF; CDR3nt: TGCGCCAGCAGCCAAGATTCCGGGGGGAATGAGCAGTTCTTC
j_gene: TRBJ2-3; d_gene: .; abundance: .; v_gene: TRBV27; len: 12; CDR3aa: CASSMTADTQYF; CDR3nt: TGTGCCAGCAGCATGACTGCAGATACGCAGTATTTT
j_gene: TRBJ1-3; d_gene: .; abundance: .; v_gene: TRBV6-5; len: 14; CDR3aa: CASSLGGGGNTIYF; CDR3nt: TGTGCCAGCAGTTTGGGGGGAGGGGGAAACACCATATATTTT
j_gene: TRBJ1-5; d_gene: .; abundance: .; v_gene: TRBV6-1; len: 13; CDR3aa: CASSNRDGQPQHF; CDR3nt: TGTGCCAGCAGCAACAGGGACGGACAGCCCCAGCATTTT
j_gene: TRBJ2-5; d_gene: TRBD2; abundance: .; v_gene: TRBV9; len: 15; CDR3aa: CASSGTGGYQETQYF; CDR3nt: TGTGCCAGCAGCGGAACGGGAGGGTACCAAGAGACCCAGTACTTC
j_gene: TRBJ1-1; d_gene: TRBD1; abundance: .; v_gene: TRBV7-3; len: 16; CDR3aa: CASSSGQGRWNTEAFF; CDR3nt: TGTGCCAGCAGCTCTGGACAGGGCCGCTGGAACACTGAAGCTTTCTTT
j_gene: TRBJ1-4; d_gene: .; abundance: .; v_gene: TRBV5-8; len: 13; CDR3aa: CASTPGVGEKLFF; CDR3nt: TGTGCCAGCACCCCGGGGGTCGGGGAAAAACTGTTTTTT
j_gene: TRBJ2-1; d_gene: TRBD2; abundance: .; v_gene: TRBV11-3; len: 17; CDR3aa: CASSLVDTSGRPGEQFF; CDR3nt: TGTGCCAGCAGCTTAGTCGATACTAGCGGGAGGCCCGGGGAGCAGTTCTTC
j_gene: TRBJ2-6; d_gene: .; abundance: .; v_gene: TRBV5-4; len: 14; CDR3aa: CASSFTTGANVLTF; CDR3nt: TGTGCCAGCAGCTTCACAACTGGGGCCAACGTCCTGACTTTC
j_gene: TRBJ1-1; d_gene: .; abundance: .; v_gene: TRBV30; len: 14; CDR3aa: CAWSAGPAVTEAFF; CDR3nt: TGTGCCTGGAGTGCAGGCCCCGCTGTCACTGAAGCTTTCTTT
j_gene: TRBJ1-2; d_gene: .; abundance: .; v_gene: TRBV5-1; len: 13; CDR3aa: CASSLRGNYGYTF; CDR3nt: TGCGCCAGCAGCTTGAGGGGTAACTATGGCTACACCTTC
j_gene: TRBJ2-2; d_gene: TRBD2; abundance: .; v_gene: TRBV6-5; len: 14; CDR3aa: CASSAGGSTGELFF; CDR3nt: TGTGCCAGCAGTGCGGGGGGGTCTACCGGGGAGCTGTTTTTT
j_gene: TRBJ2-7; d_gene: TRBD1; abundance: .; v_gene: TRBV5-1; len: 15; CDR3aa: CASSLEGQGVYEQYF; CDR3nt: TGCGCCAGCAGCTTGGAGGGACAGGGGGTCTACGAGCAGTACTTC
j_gene: TRBJ2-1; d_gene: .; abundance: .; v_gene: TRBV28; len: 17; CDR3aa: CASSLLPKSLQDNEQFF; CDR3nt: TGTGCCAGCAGTTTATTGCCAAAAAGCCTCCAGGACAATGAGCAGTTCTTC
j_gene: TRBJ2-7; d_gene: .; abundance: .; v_gene: TRBV7-3; len: 14; CDR3aa: CASSLTRGSYEQYF; CDR3nt: TGTGCCAGCAGCTTAACGCGGGGCTCCTACGAGCAGTACTTC
j_gene: TRBJ2-7; d_gene: TRBD1; abundance: .; v_gene: TRBV7-8; len: 14; CDR3aa: CASSRLDRAHEQYF; CDR3nt: TGTGCCAGCAGCAGACTGGACAGGGCCCACGAGCAGTACTTC
j_gene: TRBJ2-3; d_gene: TRBD1; abundance: once; v_gene: TRBV25-1; len: 15; CDR3aa: CASSEWDRVTDTQYF; CDR3nt: TGTGCCAGCAGTGAATGGGACAGGGTAACAGATACGCAGTATTTT
j_gene: TRBJ2-7; d_gene: .; abundance: .; v_gene: TRBV5-6; len: 14; CDR3aa: CASSLGSGSYEQYF; CDR3nt: TGTGCCAGCAGCTTAGGTAGCGGCTCCTACGAGCAGTACTTC
j_gene: TRBJ1-4; d_gene: TRBD1; abundance: .; v_gene: TRBV7-9; len: 15; CDR3aa: CASSEGTGGNEKLFF; CDR3nt: TGTGCCAGCAGCGAAGGGACAGGGGGGAACGAAAAACTGTTTTTT
j_gene: TRBJ2-7; d_gene: .; abundance: .; v_gene: TRBV7-8; len: 11; CDR3aa: CASSLAREQYF; CDR3nt: TGTGCCAGCAGCTTAGCCAGGGAGCAGTACTTC
j_gene: TRBJ1-3; d_gene: TRBD1; abundance: .; v_gene: TRBV28; len: 16; CDR3aa: CASSLTGGFSGNTIYF; CDR3nt: TGTGCCAGCAGTTTAACAGGGGGCTTCTCTGGAAACACCATATATTTT
j_gene: TRBJ2-7; d_gene: .; abundance: .; v_gene: TRBV7-2; len: 15; CDR3aa: CASSWPQGKYYEQYF; CDR3nt: TGTGCCAGCAGCTGGCCTCAGGGGAAGTACTACGAGCAGTACTTC
j_gene: TRBJ2-7; d_gene: .; abundance: .; v_gene: TRBV6-5; len: 15; CDR3aa: CASSYSFGEGYEQYF; CDR3nt: TGTGCCAGCAGTTACTCGTTCGGGGAAGGCTACGAGCAGTACTTC
j_gene: TRBJ2-7; d_gene: .; abundance: .; v_gene: TRBV7-8; len: 14; CDR3aa: CASSLVAGSGEQYF; CDR3nt: TGTGCCAGCAGCTTAGTAGCAGGGTCGGGTGAGCAGTACTTC
j_gene: TRBJ2-2; d_gene: TRBD1; abundance: .; v_gene: TRBV27; len: 15; CDR3aa: CASSSHPRGWGELFF; CDR3nt: TGTGCCAGCAGTTCTCACCCCAGGGGGTGGGGGGAGCTGTTTTTT
j_gene: TRBJ1-1; d_gene: .; abundance: .; v_gene: TRBV6-5; len: 14; CDR3aa: CASSYKLRGTEAFF; CDR3nt: TGTGCCAGCAGTTACAAACTCCGGGGGACTGAAGCTTTCTTT
j_gene: TRBJ2-2; d_gene: .; abundance: .; v_gene: TRBV5-1; len: 14; CDR3aa: CASSSTGLMGELFF; CDR3nt: TGCGCCAGCAGCTCCACAGGGCTGATGGGGGAGCTGTTTTTT
j_gene: TRBJ2-2; d_gene: .; abundance: .; v_gene: TRBV10-3; len: 16; CDR3aa: CAISESRVDGAGELFF; CDR3nt: TGTGCCATCAGTGAGTCCAGGGTAGATGGGGCCGGGGAGCTGTTTTTT
j_gene: TRBJ2-7; d_gene: TRBD1; abundance: .; v_gene: TRBV2; len: 14; CDR3aa: CASSQGALTYEQYF; CDR3nt: TGTGCCAGCAGCCAGGGGGCGCTGACCTACGAGCAGTACTTC
j_gene: TRBJ1-5; d_gene: .; abundance: .; v_gene: TRBV30; len: 15; CDR3aa: CAWSVGGHSNQPQHF; CDR3nt: TGTGCCTGGAGTGTGGGGGGGCATAGCAATCAGCCCCAGCATTTT